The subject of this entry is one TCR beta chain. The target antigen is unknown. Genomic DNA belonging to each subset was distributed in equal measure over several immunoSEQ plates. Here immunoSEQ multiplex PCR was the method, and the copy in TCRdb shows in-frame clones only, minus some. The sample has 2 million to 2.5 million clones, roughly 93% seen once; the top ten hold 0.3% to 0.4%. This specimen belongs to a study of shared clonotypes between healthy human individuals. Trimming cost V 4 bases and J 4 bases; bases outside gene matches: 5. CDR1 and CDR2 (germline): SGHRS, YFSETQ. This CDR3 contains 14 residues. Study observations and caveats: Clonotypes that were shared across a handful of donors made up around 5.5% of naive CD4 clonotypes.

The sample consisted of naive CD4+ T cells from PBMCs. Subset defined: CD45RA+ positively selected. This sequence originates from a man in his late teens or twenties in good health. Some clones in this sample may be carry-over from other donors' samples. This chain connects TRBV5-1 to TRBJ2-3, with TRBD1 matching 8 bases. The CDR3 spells CASSATGVSDTQYF. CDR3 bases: TGCGCCAGCAGCGCGACAGGGGTCTCAGATACGCAGTATTTT.